This T cell receptor beta chain was documented in a study of human T cells and chemical hapten exposure. The ends were cut back, 1 base at V and 1 base at J, with 9 bases in the middle. Germline V gene data show CDR1 as SQVTM and CDR2 as ANQGSEA. This CDR3 spans 14 amino acids. Study outcomes and limitations: Expanded TCR counts at PT1 were positively correlated with the patch test score.

MiXCR, run by TCRdb on the RACE reads, gives a single entry per CDR3 protein. Among 180,000 or so distinct CDR3 sequences listed, nearly 30% were seen once. Turning to this clonotype: Its specificity is not known.

The time point denotes: pre-sensitization, week 0. Treatment indicated: therapeutic diphenylcyclopropenone sensitization with weekly scalp DPC. Specimen: whole blood, collected in connection with sensitization to the hapten diphenylcyclopropenone (DPC). This chain connects TRBV29-1 to TRBJ2-3, with D uncertain. The sequence was obtained from a woman in her 30s with alopecia areata. Some clones in this sample may be carry-over from other donors' samples. In DNA, the CDR3 is TGCAGCGTTGAAGGGCAGGTTGGCACAGATACGCAGTATTTT. Translation: CSVEGQVGTDTQYF.